The T cell receptor beta chain under discussion was sequenced for a study of blood T cell repertoires in COVID-19. Clones were sequenced by immunoSEQ multiplex PCR, and TCRdb holds only the in-frame ones, with some missing. The table has 200,000 to 250,000 clones, 84% seen once. V lost 8 bases to trimming and J lost 1 base, with 17 bases between them. The CDR3 is 15 residues long. Germline V gene sequence: CDR1 SEHNR, CDR2 FQNEAQ (reference sequence). The clonotype comes from a woman in her 40s who had recovered from COVID-19. The sequenced sample consisted of PBMCs or T cells enriched from blood (not recorded which). This sequence joins TRBV7-9 and TRBJ1-1, with D possibly TRBD1 on 6 matching bases. The CDR3 nucleotides are TGTGCCAGCGTACGGACAGAGCGCCCGAACACTGAAGCTTTCTTT. Encoded protein: CASVRTERPNTEAFF.